These 3 T cell receptor beta chains originate from one sample sequenced in a study of Graves' ophthalmopathy and Graves' hyperthyroidism. TCR beta CDR3 regions were amplified from RNA transcripts. RT-PCR with HTBI primers came first, then second-round multiplex PCR. TCRdb ran MiXCR on the multiplex PCR reads and lists one entry per CDR3 protein. This sample yields around 1,000,000 distinct CDR3 sequences, of which less than 45% are seen a single time; more than 9.5% belongs to the top ten. The sample was peripheral blood or thyroid tissue (not recorded which). These TCRs come from an adult man with Graves' hyperthyroidism.

There are many counts of this clonotype. This chain connects TRBV7-6 to TRBJ2-7; 7 bases agree with TRBD2. V lost 1 base and J lost 3; bases outside the gene matches: 6. Germline assignment: CDR1 SGHVS and CDR2 FNYEAQ. This CDR3 has 15 residues. CDR3 loop: CASSLGAGEVYEQYF. The CDR3 bases are TGTGCCAGCAGCTTAGGTGCGGGAGAGGTCTACGAGCAGTACTTC.

The rearrangement uses TRBV7-9 and TRBJ2-7; the match to TRBD2 covers 10 bases. The V gene's germline CDR1 is SEHNR and CDR2 FQNEAQ (reference sequence). This CDR3 comprises 19 residues. Trimming at V came to 2 bases and at J to 5 bases, leaving 18 bases not matched to a gene. This CDR3 is CASSLSPGPGSLAGDEQYF. The CDR3 coding sequence is TGTGCCAGCAGCTTATCTCCAGGCCCGGGGTCCCTAGCGGGAGACGAGCAGTACTTC. The variable domain in full, completed from reference TRBV7-9 and TRBJ2-7, reads DTGVSQNPRHKITKRGQNVTFRCDPISEHNRLYWYRQTLGQGPEFLTYFQNEAQLEKSRLLSDRFSAERPKGSFSTLEIQRTEQGDSAMYLCASSLSPGPGSLAGDEQYFGPGTRLTVT.

This clonotype occurred many times. The chain is built from TRBV5-1 and TRBJ2-6, with TRBD1 matching 7 bases. Trimming cost V 4 bases and J 1 base; bases outside gene matches: 5. The CDR3 is made up of 16 amino acids. Germline values: CDR1 SGHRS, CDR2 YFSETQ. The CDR3 spells CASSPRGQSGANVLTF. As DNA, the CDR3 is TGCGCCAGCAGCCCGAGGGGGCAGTCTGGGGCCAACGTCCTGACTTTC.